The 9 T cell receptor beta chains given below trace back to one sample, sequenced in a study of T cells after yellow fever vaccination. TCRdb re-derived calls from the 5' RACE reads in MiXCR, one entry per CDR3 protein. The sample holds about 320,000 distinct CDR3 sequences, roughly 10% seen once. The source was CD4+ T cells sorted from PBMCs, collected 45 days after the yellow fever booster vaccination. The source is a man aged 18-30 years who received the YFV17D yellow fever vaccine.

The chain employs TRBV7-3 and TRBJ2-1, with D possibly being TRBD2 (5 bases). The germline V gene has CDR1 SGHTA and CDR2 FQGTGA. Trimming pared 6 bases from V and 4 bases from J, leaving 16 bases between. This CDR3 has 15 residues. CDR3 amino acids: CASRPVGSPYNEQFF. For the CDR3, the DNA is TGTGCCAGCAGGCCCGTGGGGAGCCCGTACAATGAGCAGTTCTTC.

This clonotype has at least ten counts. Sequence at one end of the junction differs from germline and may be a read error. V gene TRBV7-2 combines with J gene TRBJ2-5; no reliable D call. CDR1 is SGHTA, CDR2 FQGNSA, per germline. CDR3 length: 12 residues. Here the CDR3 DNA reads TGCGCCAGCAGTCGGTACCAAGAGACCCAGTACTTC. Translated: CASSRYQETQYF.

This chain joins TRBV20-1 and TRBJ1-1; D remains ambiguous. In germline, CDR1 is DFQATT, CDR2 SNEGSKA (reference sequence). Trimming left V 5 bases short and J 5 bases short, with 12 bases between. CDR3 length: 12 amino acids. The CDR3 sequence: CSALPLETEAFF. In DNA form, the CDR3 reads TGCAGTGCTTTACCCCTTGAAACTGAAGCTTTCTTT.

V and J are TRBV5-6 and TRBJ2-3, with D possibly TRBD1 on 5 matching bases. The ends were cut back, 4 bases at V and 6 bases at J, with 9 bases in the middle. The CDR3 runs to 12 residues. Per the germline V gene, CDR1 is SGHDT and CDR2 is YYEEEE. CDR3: CASSEQVDTQYF. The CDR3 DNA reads TGTGCCAGCAGCGAACAGGTGGATACGCAGTATTTT.

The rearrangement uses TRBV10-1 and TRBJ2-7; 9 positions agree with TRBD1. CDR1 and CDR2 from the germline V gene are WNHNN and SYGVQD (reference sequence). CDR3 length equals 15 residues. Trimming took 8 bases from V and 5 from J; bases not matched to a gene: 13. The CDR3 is CASGDPGQGRDEQYF. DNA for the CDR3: TGCGCCAGCGGAGATCCGGGACAGGGACGAGACGAGCAGTACTTC.

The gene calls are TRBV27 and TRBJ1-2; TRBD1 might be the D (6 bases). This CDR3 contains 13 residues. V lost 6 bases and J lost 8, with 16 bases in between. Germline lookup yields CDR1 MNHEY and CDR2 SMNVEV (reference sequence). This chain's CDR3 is CASRPRGRGGYTF. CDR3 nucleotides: TGTGCCAGCAGGCCACGGGGGCGGGGAGGCTACACCTTC.

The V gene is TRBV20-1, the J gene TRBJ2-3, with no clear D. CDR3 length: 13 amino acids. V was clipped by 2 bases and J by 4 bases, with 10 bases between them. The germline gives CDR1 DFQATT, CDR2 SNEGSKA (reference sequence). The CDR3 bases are TGCAGTGCTAGAACCTTGCAGGCAGATACGCAGTATTTT. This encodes CSARTLQADTQYF.

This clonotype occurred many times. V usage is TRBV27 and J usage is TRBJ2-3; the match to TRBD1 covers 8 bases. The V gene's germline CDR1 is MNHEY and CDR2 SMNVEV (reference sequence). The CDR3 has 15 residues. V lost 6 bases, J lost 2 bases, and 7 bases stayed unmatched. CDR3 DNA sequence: TGTGCCAGCAGCCCCGGGACAGGTTACACAGATACGCAGTATTTT. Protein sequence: CASSPGTGYTDTQYF.

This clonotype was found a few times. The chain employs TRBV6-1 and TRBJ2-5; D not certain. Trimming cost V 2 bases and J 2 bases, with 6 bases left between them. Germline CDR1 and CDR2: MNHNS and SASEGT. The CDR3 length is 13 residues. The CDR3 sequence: CASSEWGQETQYF. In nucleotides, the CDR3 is TGTGCCAGCAGTGAATGGGGACAAGAGACCCAGTACTTC.